This TCR beta chain was captured by sequencing in a study of blood T cell repertoires in COVID-19. At the level of the study: The United States, Italy and Spain provided the acute and convalescent COVID-19 samples. The analysed material was cDNA or gDNA that came from T cells, B-cell-depleted T cells, or PBMCs.

In the source study's methods: Amplifying reference gene primers gave estimates of nucleated cell counts. Clones were read by immunoSEQ multiplex PCR, and TCRdb kept only the in-frame ones, dropping some. Clone size and the V and J calls come from that table; the DNA yielded D and trimming. This sample has 150,000 to 200,000 clones, with 60% to 85% found just once. Trimming removed 4 bases at V and 7 bases at J, with 13 bases between. The CDR3 loop spans 13 amino acids. Sequenced input: peripheral blood. This receptor was identified in a man in his sixties with acute or convalescent COVID-19. This chain links TRBV12-3 or TRBV12-4 with TRBJ1-2; TRBD1 is a possible D gene (6 bases). The CDR3, as DNA: TGTGCCAGCAGTTCACAGGGCGGGCTTGGCTACACCTTC. This gives the protein CASSSQGGLGYTF.